Below, 16 T cell receptor beta chains from the same sample are listed, as sequenced in a study of CD4 and CD8 cells across lung adenocarcinoma regions. TCRdb processed the PCR reads anew with MiXCR; each CDR3 protein has one entry. Altogether 9,000 to 15,000 distinct CDR3 sequences are present, 53% being singletons, with the ten largest covering roughly 33%. Sequencing used CD8+ T cells from the center of a lung tumor. Receptors were obtained from a female donor with lung adenocarcinoma. The CD4 and CD8 labels of this study may be unreliable.

The V call is TRBV6-1, the J call TRBJ1-3; the D gene is possibly TRBD1 (5 bases). V dropped 6 bases and J dropped 6 bases, with 15 bases sitting between them. Germline CDR1 and CDR2: MNHNS and SASEGT. This CDR3 comprises 14 residues. The CDR3 is CASSVGAGTNTIYF. CDR3 sequence (DNA): TGTGCCAGCAGCGTCGGGGCAGGAACAAACACCATATATTTT.

This clonotype has only one observation. This rearrangement joins TRBV10-3 to TRBJ2-4; D may match TRBD1 or TRBD2 (6 bases each). The J call may be in error: the DNA end matches TRBJ2-3 better. The CDR3 runs to 14 residues. Per germline, CDR1 ENHRY and CDR2 SYGVKD. In DNA form, the CDR3 reads TGTGGCGTCCGGGGGCGGTGGGCCAAAGACATTCAGTATTTT. Translating gives CGVRGRWAKDIQYF.

CDR3 amino acids: CASRMAGFGGNEQFF. The CDR3 DNA is TGCGCCAGCAGAATGGCCGGTTTCGGGGGCAATGAGCAGTTCTTC. This chain connects TRBV10-2 to TRBJ2-1, with D possibly TRBD2 on 6 matching bases. V was trimmed by 6 bases and J by 6 bases, leaving 18 bases between them. The CDR3 covers 15 residues. Germline-derived CDR1 and CDR2 are WSHSY and SAAADI.

As to this clonotype: One end of the junction does not line up with germline, which may come from a read error. The CDR3: CASSRTRGGIDTQYF. The CDR3 bases are TGTGCCAGCAGTCGGACTAGGGGGGGCATAGATACGCAGTATTTC. J is TRBJ2-3 and V is TRBV6-1; D may be TRBD2 (7 bases). CDR1 and CDR2 from the germline V gene are MNHNS and SASEGT. There are 15 residues in the CDR3.

This clonotype was observed many times. V is TRBV6-1 and J is TRBJ2-5; a weak D match, TRBD1 (6 bases). Germline lookup yields CDR1 MNHNS and CDR2 SASEGT. The V end was cut by 4 bases, the J end by 3 bases, with 9 bases between. There are 13 residues in the CDR3. CDR3 nucleotides: TGTGCCAGCAGTGTGGCAGGGGAAGAGACCCAGTACTTC. Residues: CASSVAGEETQYF.

This clonotype was seen ten or more times. V usage is TRBV11-1 and J usage is TRBJ2-2; no firm D call. Germline loops: CDR1 SGHAT, CDR2 FQDESV (reference sequence). The V end was cut by 6 bases, the J end by 2 bases, with 4 bases between. The CDR3 runs to 12 residues. CDR3 residues: CASSYNTGELFF. The CDR3, as DNA: TGTGCCAGCAGTTATAACACCGGGGAGCTGTTTTTT.

In this sample, this clonotype turned up many times. J is TRBJ2-5 and V is TRBV7-6; 8 bases line up with TRBD2. Germline assignment: CDR1 SGHVS and CDR2 FNYEAQ. This CDR3 region has 13 residues. V dropped 5 bases and J dropped 5; count of bases not matched to a gene: 4. DNA of the CDR3: TGTGCCAGCAGCCCGGGAGGGATGGAGACCCAGTACTTC. Protein sequence: CASSPGGMETQYF.

This clonotype was detected ten times or more. The rearrangement joins TRBV14 to TRBJ1-2, with D hard to call. Germline V CDR1 and CDR2: SGHDN, FVKESK. There are 13 residues in the CDR3. V was trimmed by 5 bases and J by 1 base, leaving 8 bases between them. For the CDR3, the DNA is TGTGCCAGCAGCGAGACAATTAACTATGGCTACACCTTC. It is translated as CASSETINYGYTF.

The CDR3 sequence: CASTTSGGNEQFF. CDR3 in DNA: TGTGCCAGCACGACTAGCGGGGGAAATGAGCAGTTCTTC. The rearrangement links TRBV6-1 to TRBJ2-1; 12 bases agree with TRBD2. Losses at the gene ends were 7 bases for V and 7 bases for J; bases not matched to a gene: 2. From germline, CDR1 is MNHNS and CDR2 SASEGT. The CDR3 contains 13 residues.

This clonotype was seen only a few times. The chain carries TRBV6-1 and TRBJ1-5; a weak D match, TRBD1 (6 bases). With 8 bases removed from V and 0 bases from J, the gap between germline ends came to 14 bases. The CDR3 has 15 amino acids. The V gene's germline CDR1 is MNHNS and CDR2 SASEGT. As DNA, the CDR3 is TGTGCCAGCTCGAGGACAGATCCTAGCAATCAGCCCCAGCATTTT. This translates into CASSRTDPSNQPQHF.

V usage is TRBV6-1 and J usage is TRBJ2-3, with 9 positions matching TRBD1. J lost 3 bases, V lost 6 bases, and 7 bases had no gene match. The germline gives CDR1 MNHNS, CDR2 SASEGT. The CDR3 covers 15 residues. CDR3 protein: CASSRTGEGTDTQYF. The CDR3 region has the DNA TGTGCCAGCAGCCGGACAGGGGAAGGGACAGATACGCAGTATTTT.

V usage is TRBV6-1 and J usage is TRBJ2-1; 8 bases fit TRBD1. This CDR3 is 14 amino acids long. Per the germline V gene, CDR1 is MNHNS and CDR2 is SASEGT. V lost 3 bases to trimming and J lost 7 bases; unmatched junction nucleotides: 5. The CDR3 region has the DNA TGTGCCAGCAGTGACAGGGGGCAGGGGAATGAGCAGTTCTTC. It specifies CASSDRGQGNEQFF.

The chain has TRBV7-3 and TRBJ2-3, with 10 bases that match TRBD2. Germline V gene data show CDR1 as SGHTA and CDR2 as FQGTGA. The CDR3 extends over 14 amino acids. V was pared by 5 bases and J by 5 bases, with 4 bases of the junction left unmatched. Here the CDR3 reads CASSGAGGQDTQYF. The CDR3 DNA follows: TGTGCCAGCAGCGGAGCGGGGGGGCAAGATACGCAGTATTTT.

Sample share makes this clonotype medium-sized. The chain joins TRBV27 to TRBJ2-1; TRBD2 matches 11 bases. Trimming removed 6 bases from V and 1 base from J; junction bases left unmatched: 5. Germline V CDR1 and CDR2: MNHEY, SMNVEV (reference sequence). The CDR3 loop spans 16 amino acids. CDR3 loop: CASRPGLAESYNEQFF. The CDR3 nucleotides are TGTGCCAGCAGACCGGGACTAGCGGAGTCCTACAATGAGCAGTTCTTC.

This clonotype was counted many times. This rearrangement joins TRBV27 to TRBJ2-1; tentatively, D is TRBD2 (6 bases). The V end lost 5 bases, the J end lost 13 bases, and 18 bases lay between the germline ends. Germline-derived CDR1 and CDR2 are MNHEY and SMNVEV (reference sequence). The CDR3 is 13 amino acids. The chain's CDR3 is CASSPREEDYQFF. DNA of the CDR3: TGTGCCAGCAGTCCTAGGGAAGAGGACTATCAGTTCTTC.

V usage is TRBV7-2 and J usage is TRBJ2-1; D unclear. Trimming stripped 2 bases from V and 0 bases from J, with 8 bases between. Germline CDR1 SGHTA, CDR2 FQGNSA. CDR3 length: 15 residues. The CDR3 reads CASSLNGLSYNEQFF. Written as DNA, the CDR3 is TGTGCCAGCAGCTTAAACGGCCTCTCCTACAATGAGCAGTTCTTC.